Presented here are 26 T cell receptor beta chains from one specimen sequenced in a study of blood T cell repertoires in COVID-19. Some clones are missing from TCRdb's copy, which holds only in-frame ones; the method was immunoSEQ multiplex PCR. Of hundreds of thousands of clones in the sample, over 75% are singletons; the top ten hold 3.5% to 4.5%. Sequencing was carried out using peripheral blood. The receptors derive from a man over 45 with acute or convalescent COVID-19.

The J gene is TRBJ1-4, the V gene TRBV6-1; D gene ambiguous. Germline V CDR1 and CDR2: MNHNS, SASEGT. The V end lost 2 bases, the J end lost 8 bases, and 15 bases lay between the germline ends. The CDR3 covers 15 residues. Here the CDR3 DNA reads TGTGCCAGCAGTGAAAGTTTGGGAGGGTACGAAAAACTGTTTTTT. Its protein product is CASSESLGGYEKLFF.

This clone was observed once. The chain is built from TRBV5-4 and TRBJ2-3, with TRBD1 matching 10 bases. CDR1 and CDR2 from the germline V gene are SGHNT and YYREEE (reference sequence). The V segment lost 1 base and the J segment 2 bases; nucleotides outside the gene matches: 7. The CDR3 extends over 17 amino acids. CDR3 nucleotide sequence: TGTGCCAGCAGCTTGAGGACAGGGGGGCCCAACACAGATACGCAGTATTTT. It is translated as CASSLRTGGPNTDTQYF.

This rearrangement joins TRBV4-2 to TRBJ2-1, with 11 positions matching TRBD2. Trimming cost V 1 base and J 8 bases; bases outside gene matches: 7. CDR1 is LGHNA, CDR2 YNFKEQ, per germline. The CDR3 totals 16 residues. The CDR3 loop is CASSQVLAGGADEQFF. Here the CDR3 DNA reads TGTGCCAGCAGCCAAGTTCTAGCGGGGGGCGCGGATGAGCAGTTCTTC.

This chain joins TRBV19 and TRBJ2-2, with TRBD1 matching over 7 bases. Germline trimming cut 6 bases from V and 0 bases from J; bases unmatched to any gene: 4. The CDR3 runs to 15 residues. In germline, CDR1 is LNHDA, CDR2 SQIVND (reference sequence). CDR3 sequence reads: CASRTGLSNTGELFF. In nucleotides, the CDR3 is TGTGCCAGTAGGACAGGGTTGTCGAACACCGGGGAGCTGTTTTTT.

The chain combines TRBV5-1 with TRBJ2-3; D unclear. The germline gives CDR1 SGHRS, CDR2 YFSETQ. This CDR3 has 14 amino acids. With 3 bases removed from V and 1 base from J, the gap between germline ends came to 9 bases. Written as DNA, the CDR3 is TGCGCCAGCAGCTCCGACTTAGGCACAGATACGCAGTATTTT. Its translation: CASSSDLGTDTQYF.

J is TRBJ1-2 and V is TRBV13, with 10 bases lining up with TRBD1. The CDR3 runs 14 residues. V shed 5 bases and J 4 bases; nucleotides not matched to a gene: 4. In germline, CDR1 is PRHDT, CDR2 FYEKMQ (reference sequence). The CDR3 is CASSERDRGYGYTF. CDR3 coding DNA: TGTGCCAGCAGCGAGCGGGACAGGGGCTATGGCTACACCTTC.

The chain carries TRBV2 and TRBJ1-5, with 12 bases that match TRBD1. This CDR3 comprises 14 residues. Germline V gene data show CDR1 as SNHLY and CDR2 as FYNNEI. V lost 3 bases to trimming and J lost 9 bases; unmatched junction nucleotides: 3. The CDR3 nucleotides are TGTGCCAGCAGTGAGGGACAGGGGGCGAGGCCCCAGCATTTT. It is translated as CASSEGQGARPQHF.

The count of this clone is one. The rearrangement links TRBV27 to TRBJ1-2; 9 bases fit TRBD1. J gave up 6 bases and V 8 bases, and 10 bases lay outside the gene matches. Germline V gene lookup returns CDR1 MNHEY and CDR2 SMNVEV (reference sequence). This CDR3 comprises 14 residues. The CDR3 bases are TGTGCCAGCGGCGGGTGGGACAGGGATGATGGCTACACCTTC. It yields the protein CASGGWDRDDGYTF.

The chain combines TRBV7-3 with TRBJ2-3; 11 bases are shared with TRBD2. The CDR3 totals 17 residues. Losses at the gene ends were 5 bases for V and 1 base for J; bases not matched to a gene: 8. Germline V gives CDR1 SGHTA, CDR2 FQGTGA. In DNA, the CDR3 is TGTGCCAGCAGCCTGGGGGCACTAGCGGGGGGCACAGATACGCAGTATTTT. This sequence encodes CASSLGALAGGTDTQYF.

The chain has TRBV6-5 and TRBJ2-1; 10 nucleotides match TRBD1. V dropped 5 bases and J dropped 7; count of bases not matched to a gene: 5. CDR1 and CDR2 from the germline V gene are MNHEY and SVGAGI. This CDR3 has 14 residues. The CDR3 protein is CASSPTGQGNEQFF. The DNA for the CDR3 is TGTGCCAGCAGTCCCACGGGACAGGGGAATGAGCAGTTCTTC.

The rearrangement uses TRBV6-5 and TRBJ2-1; D might be TRBD1 (6 bases). This CDR3 region has 15 residues. The V gene lost 1 base and the J gene lost 8 bases, with 15 bases spanning the gap. Germline CDR1 reads MNHEY; CDR2 reads SVGAGI. The CDR3 sequence: CASSYFQGSADEQFF. In DNA form, the CDR3 reads TGTGCCAGCAGTTACTTCCAGGGGAGTGCTGATGAGCAGTTCTTC.

This chain links TRBV4-1 with TRBJ1-2, with TRBD1 matching 8 bases. CDR3 size: 15 residues. With V trimmed by 0 bases and J by 5 bases, 5 bases remained unmatched. CDR1 is MGHRA and CDR2 is YSYEKL in the germline V gene. For the CDR3, the DNA is TGCGCCAGCAGCCAAGATGCCGACAGGGGTTATGGCTACACCTTC. This sequence encodes CASSQDADRGYGYTF.

Comments on this clone: Additional DNA sequences in this sample encode the identical CDR3. The chain is built from TRBV5-1 and TRBJ2-1, with TRBD2 matching over 13 bases. The length of the CDR3 is 16 residues. The germline CDR1 and CDR2 sequences are SGHRS and YFSETQ. With V trimmed by 0 bases and J by 3 bases, 0 bases remained unmatched. The CDR3 reads CASSLGLAGGYNEQFF. DNA for the CDR3: TGCGCCAGCAGCTTGGGACTAGCGGGGGGCTACAATGAGCAGTTCTTC.

The chain recombines TRBV4-1 with TRBJ1-5; D might be TRBD1 (5 bases). CDR1 is MGHRA, CDR2 YSYEKL, per germline. CDR3 length: 15 amino acids. V was clipped by 1 base and J by 4 bases, with 11 bases between them. CDR3 loop: CASSQARQPNQPQHF. As DNA, the CDR3 is TGCGCCAGCAGCCAAGCCCGACAGCCTAATCAGCCCCAGCATTTT.

This clone was seen only once. V is TRBV6-5 and J is TRBJ1-1, with 7 bases fitting TRBD1. The V segment lost 0 bases and the J segment 3 bases; nucleotides outside the gene matches: 4. Germline V gene sequence: CDR1 MNHEY, CDR2 SVGAGI. The CDR3 length is 15 residues. CDR3 region: CASSYSSQGDTEAFF. The CDR3 DNA sequence: TGTGCCAGCAGTTACTCGAGCCAGGGGGACACTGAAGCTTTCTTT.

The chain couples TRBV18 to TRBJ1-6, with TRBD1 matching over 9 bases. V trimming: 5 bases; J trimming: 8 bases; junction bases outside the gene matches: 7. This CDR3 is built from 15 residues. The germline V gene has CDR1 KGHSH and CDR2 LQKENI. In nucleotides, the CDR3 is TGTGCCAGCTCAAACCGGACAGGGGAGGATTCACCCCTCCACTTT. Translating gives CASSNRTGEDSPLHF.

The rearrangement links TRBV6-5 to TRBJ2-7; tentatively, D is TRBD2 (6 bases). CDR1 is MNHEY, CDR2 SVGAGI, per germline. The ends were cut back, 6 bases at V and 2 bases at J, with 14 bases in the middle. CDR3 length: 14 residues. This chain's CDR3 is CASSRDSRAYEQYF. The CDR3 bases are TGTGCCAGCAGCCGGGACTCTCGCGCCTACGAGCAGTACTTC.

Written as DNA, the CDR3 is TGTGCCAGCAGCTCGGGTACAGGGTTGAGTTATCAGCCCCAGCATTTT. Its protein product is CASSSGTGLSYQPQHF. The genes are TRBV7-8 and TRBJ1-5, with TRBD1 as a possible D gene (6 bases). CDR1 is SGHVS, CDR2 FQNEAQ, per germline. V gave up 4 bases and J gave up 5 bases, with 18 bases separating them. CDR3 length: 16 residues. Full variable domain (outside the CDR3, taken from reference TRBV7-8 and TRBJ1-5): GAGVSQSPRYKVAKRGQDVALRCDPISGHVSLFWYQQALGQGPEFLTYFQNEAQLDKSGLPSDRFFAERPEGSVSTLKIQRTQQEDSAVYLCASSSGTGLSYQPQHFGDGTRLSIL.

The chain combines TRBV7-9 with TRBJ2-7; 9 bases match TRBD1. J lost 4 bases, V lost 5 bases, and 9 bases had no gene match. CDR3 length: 15 residues. Germline V gene lookup returns CDR1 SEHNR and CDR2 FQNEAQ (reference sequence). The CDR3 sequence is CASSLGQGIGYEQYF. In DNA form, the CDR3 reads TGTGCCAGCAGCCTCGGACAGGGGATCGGTTACGAGCAGTACTTC.

V gene TRBV5-1 combines with J gene TRBJ2-1, with 9 bases lining up with TRBD2. CDR1 SGHRS and CDR2 YFSETQ come from the germline V gene. The CDR3 totals 14 residues. Unmatched junction bases numbered 5, after V lost 0 bases and J lost 10 bases. CDR3 bases: TGCGCCAGCAGCTTGGATAGCGGGGGCCTCGAGCAGTTCTTC. Its translation is CASSLDSGGLEQFF.

J is TRBJ2-7 and V is TRBV19; D not certain. Trimming shortened V by 3 bases and J by 2 bases, and 14 bases separated the two germline ends. The CDR3 is 15 amino acids. CDR1 and CDR2 (germline): LNHDA, SQIVND (reference sequence). This CDR3 reads CASSIYGEGTYEQYF. CDR3 in DNA: TGTGCCAGTAGTATTTACGGAGAAGGCACCTACGAGCAGTACTTC.

This chain links TRBV11-2 with TRBJ1-2, with 7 bases lining up with TRBD1. The germline V gene has CDR1 SGHAT and CDR2 FQNNGV. This CDR3 region has 14 residues. Germline trimming cut 1 base from V and 2 bases from J; bases unmatched to any gene: 1. The CDR3 DNA is TGTGCCAGCAGCTTAGCCAGGGGGAACTATGGCTACACCTTC. This encodes CASSLARGNYGYTF.

This chain uses TRBV27 with TRBJ1-1, with TRBD1 matching over 7 bases. The CDR3 runs 14 residues. Germline V lookup: CDR1 MNHEY, CDR2 SMNVEV (reference sequence). V shed 6 bases, J shed 4 bases, and the junction held 8 bases outside the gene matches. CDR3 amino acids: CASRPRQGVTEAFF. The CDR3 nucleotides read TGTGCCAGCAGACCAAGACAGGGAGTCACTGAAGCTTTCTTT.

V usage is TRBV4-2 and J usage is TRBJ1-3; D is unclear. The CDR3 length is 17 residues. The germline V gene encodes CDR1 LGHNA and CDR2 YNFKEQ. V lost 0 bases to trimming and J lost 0 bases, with 12 bases between them. The CDR3 nucleotides read TGTGCCAGCAGCCAAGAGGTTTCGAGATACTCTGGAAACACCATATATTTT. This sequence encodes CASSQEVSRYSGNTIYF.

The rearrangement links TRBV12-5 to TRBJ2-7; D remains unclear. The CDR3 consists of 12 residues. The germline V gene encodes CDR1 LGHNT and CDR2 FRNRAP. Trimming removed 0 bases from V and 3 bases from J, with 3 bases in between. The CDR3 is CASGLVHYEQYF. The CDR3, as DNA: TGTGCTAGTGGTTTGGTTCACTACGAGCAGTACTTC.

The genes are TRBV4-1 and TRBJ2-7; 10 bases agree with TRBD2. The CDR3 spans 16 residues. CDR1 is MGHRA, CDR2 YSYEKL, per germline. Trimming took 1 base from V and 6 from J; bases not matched to a gene: 9. CDR3 sequence reads: CASSQGQAGGLSEQYF. The DNA for the CDR3 is TGCGCCAGCAGCCAAGGACAAGCGGGGGGGCTTTCCGAGCAGTACTTC.